This entry lists 10 T cell receptor beta chains sequenced from one sample in a study of tumor and adjacent non-tumor tissue in lung cancer. No cell sorting was done before RNA was extracted from the tissue. The normal lung tissue was taken more than 3 cm from the tumor edge. A modified ARM-PCR protocol with three rounds of nested PCR amplified TCRbeta. Each CDR3 protein gets one entry after TCRdb re-called the multiplex PCR reads with MiXCR. The repertoire consists of around 60,000 distinct CDR3 sequences, with about 56% occurring once and the leading ten covering under 35%. Sequences were obtained from distant non-tumor lung tissue. Source of these receptors: an older man with non-small cell lung cancer.

A note on this clonotype: Since a much larger clone is just one base distant, this may be a read error. The chain is built from TRBV20-1 and TRBJ2-4; D perhaps matches TRBD2 (5 bases). This CDR3 has 18 residues. Germline loops: CDR1 DFQATT, CDR2 SNEGSKA (reference sequence). The CDR3: CSARDWLREILAKNIQCF. The CDR3 nucleotides read TGCAGTGCTAGAGATTGGCTCAGAGAAATCCTAGCCAAAAACATTCAGTGCTTC.

This clonotype is termed medium-sized. This chain uses TRBV20-1 with TRBJ2-4, with D perhaps being TRBD1 or TRBD2 (5 bases each). The V end was cut by 6 bases, the J end by 1 base, with 16 bases between. Germline CDR1 reads DFQATT; CDR2 reads SNEGSKA (reference sequence). This CDR3 spans 15 amino acids. CDR3 loop: CSASGDLWAKNIQYF. The CDR3 bases are TGCAGTGCCTCCGGGGACCTATGGGCCAAAAACATTCAGTACTTC.

As regards this clonotype: Sequence at one end of the junction differs from germline and may be a read error. The CDR3 DNA sequence: TGTGTCACCAGCAGACCATCGAGGGCTGAGCAGTTCTTC. Translating it yields CVTSRPSRAEQFF. The chain links TRBV15 to TRBJ2-1; the D gene is possibly TRBD2 (5 bases). Germline lookup yields CDR1 LNHNV and CDR2 YYDKDF (reference sequence). This CDR3 region has 13 residues.

The V call is TRBV6-2 or TRBV6-3, the J call TRBJ2-1; D may correspond to TRBD1 or TRBD2 (6 bases each). The germline gives CDR1 MNHEY, CDR2 SVGEGT. Trimming removed 6 bases from V and 8 bases from J, with 26 bases in between. This CDR3 has 17 residues. The CDR3 protein is CASSRSEGGQGSDEQFF. The CDR3, as DNA: TGTGCCAGCAGCCGGTCAGAGGGGGGCCAGGGATCCGATGAGCAGTTCTTC.

Turning to this clonotype: This could be a read error, since a much larger clone is one nucleotide away. The chain is built from TRBV21-1 and TRBJ2-1; the table gives TRBD1 as D, unverified against the DNA. TRBV21-1 is an annotated pseudogene. The CDR3 extends over 17 amino acids. The CDR3 region has the DNA TGTGCCAGCAGCAAAGTGACGAGGGGTTATTCCTACAATAAGCAGTTCTTC. This translates into CASSKVTRGYSYNKQFF.

On this clonotype: The junction differs from germline at one of its ends, possibly a read error. The chain joins TRBV11-1 to TRBJ2-5; perhaps TRBD2 as D (5 bases). Germline assignment: CDR1 SGHAT and CDR2 FQDESV (reference sequence). The CDR3 sequence is 14 residues long. CDR3 in DNA: TGTGCCAGCGCCCGGGGTGATTCACAAGAGACCCAGTACTTT. Translation: CASARGDSQETQYF.

The chain couples TRBV11-3 to TRBJ2-3; tentatively, D is TRBD1 (5 bases). This CDR3 is built from 15 residues. In germline, CDR1 is SGHNT, CDR2 YENEEA. Trimming removed 3 bases at V and 8 bases at J, with 18 bases between. The CDR3 region is CASSLFHQGEGTQYF. The CDR3, as DNA: TGTGCCAGCAGCTTGTTCCACCAAGGGGAAGGTACGCAGTATTTT.

With regard to this clonotype: With a much larger clone just one base away, this may be a read error. The gene calls are TRBV6-5 and TRBJ2-7; possible D gene TRBD2, 7 bases. Germline CDR1 reads MNHEY; CDR2 reads SVGAGI. The CDR3 spans 17 residues. The chain's CDR3 is CATSYSIAGSGGSEQYF. The DNA of the CDR3 is TGTGCCACCAGTTACTCGATTGCGGGGTCGGGGGGCTCCGAGCAGTACTTC.

Comment on this clonotype: A much larger clone differs from this one at a single base, so this may be a read error. The J gene is TRBJ2-3, the V gene TRBV6-1, with 10 nucleotides matching TRBD1. The CDR3 totals 15 residues. The V gene's germline CDR1 is MNHNS and CDR2 SASEGT. CDR3 sequence reads: CVSTRTGGTTDTQYF. The CDR3 DNA reads TGTGTCAGCACGAGGACAGGGGGGACGACAGATACGCAGTATTTT.

The rearrangement joins TRBV20-1 to TRBJ2-2; TRBD1 is a possible D gene (6 bases). From germline, CDR1 is DFQATT and CDR2 SNEGSKA (reference sequence). This CDR3 is built from 19 residues. Trimming pared 2 bases from V and 1 base from J, leaving 23 bases between. Here the CDR3 DNA reads TGCAGTGCTAGATCTTACAGGGTGCCCAATACACTGAACACCGGGGAGCTGTTTTTT. The encoded protein is CSARSYRVPNTLNTGELFF.